This is a list of T cell receptor beta chains from one sample in a study of blood T cell repertoires in COVID-19. Assay used: immunoSEQ multiplex PCR; TCRdb lists only in-frame clones, some missing. The repertoire holds 300,000 to 400,000 clones, with approximately 91% as singletons. Specimen: PBMCs or T cells enriched from blood (not recorded which). These receptors came from a man aged 55 to 70 who had recovered from COVID-19. Both conserved end residues are part of each CDR3. The D gene is left open where the match is weak. Size is stated for part of the rows, as once, few or many counts, or as a class when the clone is expanded.

-	13	TRBV19	TRBJ2-3	-	TGTGCCAGTAGTATCAGGTGGGCAGATACGCAGTATTTT	CASSIRWADTQYF
-	14	TRBV6-5	TRBJ2-7	-	TGTGCCAGCAGACCTCTCAGCGGGCCCTACGAGCAGTACTTC	CASRPLSGPYEQYF
-	16	TRBV28	TRBJ1-3	few	TGTGCCAGCAGTTCGTGGGGCGGGGCCCAGGGAAACACCATATATTTT	CASSSWGGAQGNTIYF
-	13	TRBV9	TRBJ2-7	-	TGTGCCAGCAGTGAATGGGGGGGCGCCGAGCAGTACTTC	CASSEWGGAEQYF
-	13	TRBV12-3/TRBV12-4	TRBJ2-2	-	TGTGCCAGCAGTTTAGGGGGCTCCGGGGAGCTGTTTTTT	CASSLGGSGELFF
TRBD2	15	TRBV5-4	TRBJ2-7	-	TGTGCCAGCAGTCTTGGGAGTAGCGGGGGATACGAGCAGTACTTC	CASSLGSSGGYEQYF
-	17	TRBV5-4	TRBJ2-2	-	TGTGCCAGCAGCTCCGGGTCCCCAGGGGCGAACACCGGGGAGCTGTTTTTT	CASSSGSPGANTGELFF
-	15	TRBV28	TRBJ2-2	-	TGTGCCAGCAGCCCACTCGTCGGGAACACCGGGGAGCTGTTTTTT	CASSPLVGNTGELFF
-	13	TRBV30	TRBJ1-4	few	TGTGCCTGGGGTGCGGGACGACCGGGGGAACTGTTTTTT	CAWGAGRPGELFF
TRBD2	17	TRBV11-3	TRBJ2-1	-	TGTGCCAGCAGCTTAACCCTGGGACTAGCGGACCACAATGAGCAGTTCTTC	CASSLTLGLADHNEQFF
TRBD1	16	TRBV2	TRBJ1-1	-	TGTGCCAGCAGTGAAGGGACAGGGGGCATAAACACTGAAGCTTTCTTT	CASSEGTGGINTEAFF
-	15	TRBV7-2	TRBJ1-6	-	TGTGCCAGCAGCTTGCAGGCCGCGGGGAATTCACCCCTCCACTTT	CASSLQAAGNSPLHF
TRBD2	15	TRBV6-1	TRBJ2-2	once	TGTGCCAGCAGTGAACAGGGACTAGGAGATAGGGAGCTGTTTTTT	CASSEQGLGDRELFF
TRBD1	15	TRBV5-1	TRBJ1-2	-	TGCGCCAGCAGCCGATCCGGACAGGGAGACGGGGGCTACACCTTC	CASSRSGQGDGGYTF
-	17	TRBV28	TRBJ1-2	few	TGTGCCAGCAGTTTATTCCGCGCGGGGGGTTCTATTCATGGCTACACCTTC	CASSLFRAGGSIHGYTF
-	16	TRBV7-9	TRBJ2-7	-	TGTGCCAGCAGCAATGACCTGGGACTGGCTTCCTACGAGCAGTACTTC	CASSNDLGLASYEQYF
-	16	TRBV7-9	TRBJ2-5	-	TGTGCCAGCAGCTTAGCGAATCAGAACCTCCAAGAGACCCAGTACTTC	CASSLANQNLQETQYF
-	15	TRBV7-2	TRBJ2-2	-	TGTGCCAGCAGCTCATACCCTATTCTCTCCGGGGAGCTGTTTTTT	CASSSYPILSGELFF
TRBD2	13	TRBV24-1	TRBJ2-3	-	TGTGCCGCATCTAGCGGGAGCACAGATACGCAGTATTTT	CAASSGSTDTQYF
-	16	TRBV19	TRBJ2-3	-	TGTGCCAGTAGTATAGATCTAGCGTATTCCACAGATACGCAGTATTTT	CASSIDLAYSTDTQYF
-	17	TRBV12-5	TRBJ2-1	-	TGTGCTAGTGGTCTGGAAGGGGGGGACCTGGAACTACATGAGCAGTTCTTC	CASGLEGGDLELHEQFF
TRBD1	13	TRBV5-4	TRBJ2-7	-	TGTGCCAGCAGCTTGGACAGGGGCCACGAGCAGTACTTC	CASSLDRGHEQYF
-	18	TRBV9	TRBJ1-6	-	TGTGCCAGCAGCGTAGGGGCAGGAACAAGCTCCTATAATTCACCCCTCCACTTT	CASSVGAGTSSYNSPLHF
TRBD1	15	TRBV19	TRBJ2-5	once	TGTGCCAGTAGTCCTTGGACAGGGGTCCAAGAGACCCAGTACTTC	CASSPWTGVQETQYF
-	15	TRBV3-1/TRBV3-2	TRBJ2-7	-	TGTGCCAGCAGCCTGACCCGGACAGTTTTCTACGAGCAGTACTTC	CASSLTRTVFYEQYF
-	16	TRBV11-2	TRBJ2-1	-	TGTGCCAGCAGCTTCAAAGCGGGCAGCTCCTACAATGAGCAGTTCTTC	CASSFKAGSSYNEQFF
-	17	TRBV7-2	TRBJ2-3	-	TGTGCCAGCAGCTTACGTTGGATAGCGGTGCTCCCAGATACGCAGTATTTT	CASSLRWIAVLPDTQYF
-	15	TRBV2	TRBJ1-5	few	TGTGCCAGCAGTGACCGCCCGGGGGGCTCCAAGCCCCAGCATTTT	CASSDRPGGSKPQHF
TRBD1	16	TRBV5-6	TRBJ2-2	-	TGTGCCAGCAGCTCACCGGGACAGGGGTCCGCCGGGGAGCTGTTTTTT	CASSSPGQGSAGELFF
-	16	TRBV28	TRBJ2-3	once	TGTGCCAGCAGTCCCAAGGAGGGGGCAGGAGCAGATACGCAGTATTTT	CASSPKEGAGADTQYF
TRBD1	15	TRBV29-1	TRBJ1-2	-	TGCAGCGTTGAAGATGACACAGGGGCGCGCTATGGCTACACCTTC	CSVEDDTGARYGYTF
TRBD1	16	TRBV2	TRBJ2-1	-	TGTGCCAGCACCTCACCAGGGGGCGCCCAGCGCTATGAGCAGTTCTTC	CASTSPGGAQRYEQFF
TRBD2	15	TRBV28	TRBJ2-7	-	TGTGCCAGCAGTTCCGGACTAGCGGGATCCAGCGAGCAGTACTTC	CASSSGLAGSSEQYF
-	17	TRBV29-1	TRBJ2-6	-	TGCAGCGTCCCCTCAGGTGTCCTGAACTCTGGGGCCAACGTCCTGACTTTC	CSVPSGVLNSGANVLTF
-	17	TRBV7-2	TRBJ1-2	-	TGTGCCAGCAGCTTAGCGGGGGGGAGGACGGCTAACTATGGCTACACCTTC	CASSLAGGRTANYGYTF
TRBD1	13	TRBV2	TRBJ2-1	-	TGTGCCAGCCGAGGACAGGGGATGAATGAGCAGTTCTTC	CASRGQGMNEQFF
-	16	TRBV18	TRBJ1-1	-	TGTGCCAGCTCACCACGGGGGGGGTCCATGAACACTGAAGCTTTCTTT	CASSPRGGSMNTEAFF
TRBD2	14	TRBV6-5	TRBJ2-7	once	TGTGCCAGCAGCCGCAGCGGGAGCATCGACGAGCAGTACTTC	CASSRSGSIDEQYF
TRBD2	16	TRBV6-5	TRBJ2-3	once	TGTGCCAGCAGTTACCTAGCGGAAAACCCCACAGATACGCAGTATTTT	CASSYLAENPTDTQYF
TRBD2	15	TRBV5-8	TRBJ2-3	-	TGTGCCAGCAGCCTGGGACTAGCGGCCGCAGATACGCAGTATTTT	CASSLGLAAADTQYF
TRBD2	16	TRBV7-3	TRBJ2-2	-	TGTGCCAGCAGCCCACCGGGGGGGGGCCGAACCGGGGAGCTGTTTTTT	CASSPPGGGRTGELFF
TRBD2	16	TRBV5-1	TRBJ2-1	-	TGCGCCAGCAGCTCGGGGACTAGCGGAACCTACAATGAGCAGTTCTTC	CASSSGTSGTYNEQFF
TRBD2	17	TRBV3-1/TRBV3-2	TRBJ2-5	-	TGTGCCAGCAGCCCATCTTATAGCGGAGCGCGGGGGGAGACCCAGTACTTC	CASSPSYSGARGETQYF
-	15	TRBV30	TRBJ1-5	-	TGTGCCTGGAGTACTTCCATGGGCGGCAATCAGCCCCAGCATTTT	CAWSTSMGGNQPQHF
TRBD1	14	TRBV19	TRBJ2-7	-	TGTGCCAGTAGTATGACAGGGAATCGCGACGAGCAGTACTTC	CASSMTGNRDEQYF
TRBD1	15	TRBV10-3	TRBJ1-1	-	TGTGCCATCAGTGCCCAACAACAGGGGAGCAGGGCAGCTTTCTTT	CAISAQQQGSRAAFF
TRBD2	14	TRBV11-3	TRBJ2-1	-	TGTGCCAGCAGCTTAGAGACTAGCAGGAATGAGCAGTTCTTC	CASSLETSRNEQFF